Listed below are T cell receptor beta chains from one sample, sequenced in a study of T cells in tuberculosis. Measured with immunoSEQ multiplex PCR; TCRdb has only the in-frame clones, and not every one. Here the sample spans 85,000 to 100,000 clones, around 90% being singletons. The source material was CD1b-GMM tetramer-negative cells sorted from PBMCs. All receptors come from an adult woman with latent tuberculosis. The CDR3 runs from the conserved cysteine through the conserved F or W. D genes are given only for firm matches. Rows give clone size only sometimes, using once, few, many, or a class for an expanded clone.

cdr3_nt cdr3_aa j_call v_call d_call clone_size
TGTGCCAGCAGTGCCGTGCGGGGGGGGGTTGAGCAGTTCTTC CASSAVRGGVEQFF TRBJ2-1 TRBV6-5 TRBD2 NA
TGTGCCAGCAGCTTAGCAGACAGTTTGTGGGGCTACACCTTC CASSLADSLWGYTF TRBJ1-2 TRBV7-2 NA NA
TGCGCCAGCAGCTTGTATGCCGGGGGGCAAGAGACCCAGTACTTC CASSLYAGGQETQYF TRBJ2-5 TRBV5-1 TRBD2 NA
TGTGCCAGCAGCCCATTGGAGACTCCCCAAGAGACCCAGTACTTC CASSPLETPQETQYF TRBJ2-5 TRBV9 NA once
TGTGCCAGCAGCTTGGCCGGGACAGGGGGCGTAGCACCCCTCCACTTT CASSLAGTGGVAPLHF TRBJ1-6 TRBV5-8 TRBD1 NA
TGTGCCAGCCGGACACAGGGAAACGCAGGCGAGCAGTACTTC CASRTQGNAGEQYF TRBJ2-7 TRBV6-1 NA NA
TGTGCCAGCAGCTTAGGGAGCGGGGGGGCAGCGGAGACCCAGTACTTC CASSLGSGGAAETQYF TRBJ2-5 TRBV7-2 TRBD2 NA
TGTGCCAGCAGCTTTCGCGGCGGCTACACCTTC CASSFRGGYTF TRBJ1-2 TRBV11-3 NA NA
TGCGCCAGCAGCCAAGAAGGTACACGGGGGAACACTGAAGCTTTCTTT CASSQEGTRGNTEAFF TRBJ1-1 TRBV7-9 NA NA
TGTGCCAGCTCACCCTTAAACGGACAGGGGGTCGGCACCGGGGAGCTGTTTTTT CASSPLNGQGVGTGELFF TRBJ2-2 TRBV18 TRBD1 NA
TGTGCCAGCAGCAGTCCGGACAGGAAGCCCTATGGCTACACCTTC CASSSPDRKPYGYTF TRBJ1-2 TRBV21-1 NA NA
TGTGCCAGCAGCTTTTCGGGACAGTCCAACACTGAAGCTTTCTTT CASSFSGQSNTEAFF TRBJ1-1 TRBV7-8 TRBD1 NA
TGTGCCAGCAGTTACTCGCACACCAGCTCTGGAAACACCATATATTTT CASSYSHTSSGNTIYF TRBJ1-3 TRBV6-5 NA NA
TGTGCCATCCCGCCCAGGGATGATGGTGGCTACACCTTC CAIPPRDDGGYTF TRBJ1-2 TRBV2 NA NA
TGTGCTAGTGGTTTGGGGACAGGGAGGAATGGCTACACCTTC CASGLGTGRNGYTF TRBJ1-2 TRBV12-5 TRBD1 NA
TGTGCCAGCAGTGGACAGGGGGTGGGGAATCAGCCCCAGCATTTT CASSGQGVGNQPQHF TRBJ1-5 TRBV7-2 TRBD1 NA
TGTGCCAGCAGGCCGACTTCATACTATGGCTACACCTTC CASRPTSYYGYTF TRBJ1-2 TRBV7-2 NA NA
TGTGCCAGCGGGACAGGGGGCACCCTGAACACTGAAGCTTTCTTT CASGTGGTLNTEAFF TRBJ1-1 TRBV28 TRBD1 NA
TGTGCCACCACCCGCGTGGGACAGGGGAACAATGAGCAGTTCTTC CATTRVGQGNNEQFF TRBJ2-1 TRBV27 TRBD1 NA
TGTGCCACCAGCACGACAGAGCACACTGAAGCTTTCTTT CATSTTEHTEAFF TRBJ1-1 TRBV15 NA NA
TGTGCCAGTAGTATAGACAGGGGGCTCAGCAATCAGCCCCAGCATTTT CASSIDRGLSNQPQHF TRBJ1-5 TRBV19 TRBD1 NA
TGTGCCAGCAGTGGCACAGGGCTTGAAGGCTACACCTTC CASSGTGLEGYTF TRBJ1-2 TRBV6-5 NA NA
TGCAGCGTTGGGCCTCGACTAGCGGGGAGGTCAGATACGCAGTATTTT CSVGPRLAGRSDTQYF TRBJ2-3 TRBV29-1 TRBD2 once
TGTGCCAGTAGCCCCGGGACAGGCTCTGGAAACACCATATATTTT CASSPGTGSGNTIYF TRBJ1-3 TRBV19 TRBD1 NA
TGTGCCAGCAGCCACGCGGGGGGGGCTTGGTGGTTC CASSHAGGAWWF TRBJ2-7 TRBV7-9 TRBD2 few
TGTGCCAGCAGCCATATGAAACTAGGTCTTACCGCAGATACGCAGTATTTT CASSHMKLGLTADTQYF TRBJ2-3 TRBV7-9 NA NA
TGTGCCAGCAGTTACTCCTCGGGACAGCATCAGCATTTT CASSYSSGQHQHF TRBJ1-5 TRBV6-6 TRBD1 NA
TGTGCCAGCAGCCAAGACAGCACAGGGGACGGCTACACCTTC CASSQDSTGDGYTF TRBJ1-2 TRBV4-2 TRBD1 NA
TGTGCCAGCAGTGCCCTCGTCGGGGGAGCCGGGGAGCTGTTTTTT CASSALVGGAGELFF TRBJ2-2 TRBV2 NA NA
TGTGCCAGCAGCTTAGGGGGACAGGGGGCGAAAGGCTACACCTTC CASSLGGQGAKGYTF TRBJ1-2 TRBV7-2 TRBD1 NA
TGTGCCAGCAGCGAACGGCAGGATCTCACCGGGGAGCTGTTTTTT CASSERQDLTGELFF TRBJ2-2 TRBV9 NA NA
TGTGCCAGCAGTGACCTAGTTAGCGGGGGCGCGCTACGCTGCAATGAGCAGTTCTTC CASSDLVSGGALRCNEQFF TRBJ2-1 TRBV6-4 TRBD2 once
TGTGCCAGCAGTTTACAGGGGGCCGGCCCCTACAATGAGCAGTTCTTC CASSLQGAGPYNEQFF TRBJ2-1 TRBV28 TRBD1 NA
TGTGCCAGCAGTTACTCCGGGGCGGGGGGGGTCAATGAGCAGTTCTTC CASSYSGAGGVNEQFF TRBJ2-1 TRBV6-5 TRBD2 NA
TGTGCCAGCAGTTACTATTTGGGGCGGAGCGGCTACACCTTC CASSYYLGRSGYTF TRBJ1-2 TRBV6-5 NA NA
TGTGCCAGCAGCGCAAATAGCGGGGGGGGAACGAGGCGCACAGATACGCAGTATTTT CASSANSGGGTRRTDTQYF TRBJ2-3 TRBV11-2 TRBD2 NA
TGCGCCAGCAGCTTGGCCCCGGGGACCTACAATGAGCAGTTCTTC CASSLAPGTYNEQFF TRBJ2-1 TRBV5-1 NA NA
TGTGCCAGCAGTGATTATGGCTTCCTGGCTTTCTTT CASSDYGFLAFF TRBJ1-1 TRBV6-1 NA NA
TGTGCCTGGAGCATCACAGCGGGGGGGCCGGACAATGAGCAGTTCTTC CAWSITAGGPDNEQFF TRBJ2-1 TRBV30 TRBD2 NA
TGCGCCAGCAGCTCTGAACAGGGGGTACAGGAGACCCAGTACTTC CASSSEQGVQETQYF TRBJ2-5 TRBV5-1 TRBD1 NA
TGTGCCAGCAGCTTAGCGCTCCAGAATTCACCCCTCCACTTT CASSLALQNSPLHF TRBJ1-6 TRBV7-2 NA NA
TGTGCCAGCAGCCAAGAGGAGGACGAACACCATAAAGGCTACACCTTC CASSQEEDEHHKGYTF TRBJ1-2 TRBV14 NA NA
TGTGCCAGCAGAGGGGGGGACGACCACGGAGATTTT CASRGGDDHGDF TRBJ2-3 TRBV6-5 NA NA
TGTGCCAGCAGCATACAAGGAAACACCATATATTTT CASSIQGNTIYF TRBJ1-3 TRBV7-6 NA NA
TGTGCCTGGACACCCGACAGGGCGGGCTCACCCCTCCACTTT CAWTPDRAGSPLHF TRBJ1-6 TRBV30 TRBD1 NA
TGTGCCAGCTCACCCGGAGGGAACACTGAAGCTTTCTTT CASSPGGNTEAFF TRBJ1-1 TRBV18 NA once
TGTGCCTTCTCGACAGGCGGCAATCAGCCCCAGCATTTT CAFSTGGNQPQHF TRBJ1-5 TRBV30 NA NA